The 3 T cell receptor beta chains below all came from one sample that was sequenced in a study of blood T cells in healthy people across ages. A second roughly 6 to 12 cycle PCR used barcoded and J-beta primers. MiXCR, run by TCRdb on the 5' RACE reads, gives a single entry per CDR3 protein. The sample has hundreds of thousands of distinct CDR3 sequences; about 56% are singletons. Sequencing was done on a sample of blood. These receptors were collected from a man between 40 and 49 years old in good health.

The J gene is TRBJ1-4, the V gene TRBV4-3; D gene ambiguous. V lost 4 bases, J lost 5 bases, and 14 bases lay in between. In germline, CDR1 is LGHNA, CDR2 YSLEER. The CDR3 has 15 amino acids. The DNA for the CDR3 is TGCGCCAGCAGCCCCCAGGACGGGCCGAATGAAAAACTGTTTTTT. Amino acids: CASSPQDGPNEKLFF.

CDR3 DNA sequence: TGCAGCGTTAAGGGACTGCAAAATCAGCCCCAGCATTTT. Translated, it gives CSVKGLQNQPQHF. V and J are TRBV29-1 and TRBJ1-5; TRBD1 might be the D (5 bases). This CDR3 is built from 13 residues. Deletions cut 5 bases from V and 4 bases from J, with 12 bases between. The germline CDR1 and CDR2 sequences are SQVTM and ANQGSEA.

The chain uses TRBV20-1 and TRBJ1-2, with D possibly being TRBD1 (5 bases). Per germline, CDR1 DFQATT and CDR2 SNEGSKA (reference sequence). Deletions cut 5 bases from V and 4 bases from J, with 14 bases between. CDR3 length: 13 residues. The DNA of the CDR3 is TGCAGTGCTGGGGCGGGGCCTGGCTATGGCTACACCTTC. Translated: CSAGAGPGYGYTF.